The rows below give T cell receptor beta chains drawn from one sample of a study of cytomegalovirus exposure and HLA in healthy donors. TCRdb's copy holds only in-frame clones and misses some; the assay was immunoSEQ multiplex PCR. Among 55,000 to 75,000 clones, 91% were seen once, and the ten largest hold about 3%. The sequenced material came from PBMCs. The origin of the receptors is a man aged 18 to 29 in good health and CMV-seronegative. Both conserved end residues are part of each CDR3. The D gene is left open where the match is weak. The size field is filled for only some rows; it gives once, few, many or a size class.

D,V,size,J,CDR3,DNA
TRBD2,TRBV4-3,NA,TRBJ2-1,CASSQDSLAGAGQFF,TGCGCCAGCAGCCAAGATAGTCTAGCGGGGGCAGGGCAGTTCTTC
NA,TRBV2,NA,TRBJ2-7,CAGGAPFSYEQYF,TGTGCCGGGGGGGCCCCCTTCTCCTACGAGCAGTACTTC
TRBD1,TRBV7-9,NA,TRBJ1-1,CASSPTGVNTEAFF,TGTGCCAGCAGCCCCACAGGGGTGAACACTGAAGCTTTCTTT
NA,TRBV6-1,NA,TRBJ2-5,CASSESRGRGRLYETQYF,TGTGCCAGCAGTGAATCCCGGGGCAGGGGTCGTCTTTATGAGACCCAGTACTTC
NA,TRBV10-3,NA,TRBJ2-6,CAISSGANVLTF,TGTGCCATCTCTTCTGGGGCCAACGTCCTGACTTTC
NA,TRBV29-1,NA,TRBJ1-4,CSVGGYGEKLFF,TGCAGCGTCGGGGGGTACGGTGAAAAACTGTTTTTT
TRBD1,TRBV30,few,TRBJ2-7,CAWSYSGTGGMQYF,TGTGCCTGGAGTTACTCCGGGACAGGGGGTATGCAGTACTTC
TRBD1,TRBV18,NA,TRBJ1-2,CASSPDRGYRNTF,TGTGCCAGCTCACCGGACAGGGGGTATAGAAACACCTTC
NA,TRBV12-2,NA,TRBJ1-5,CASRLPGLERKEASNQPQHF,TGTGCAAGTCGCCTCCCCGGGTTAGAAAGAAAAGAAGCTAGCAATCAGCCCCAGCATTTT
NA,TRBV10-3,NA,TRBJ1-1,CAISESEGDEAFF,TGTGCCATCAGTGAGTCGGAAGGAGATGAAGCTTTCTTT
TRBD2,TRBV11-3,NA,TRBJ2-7,CASSPFRMASGSYEQYF,TGTGCCAGCAGTCCCTTTCGGATGGCTAGCGGGAGCTACGAGCAGTACTTC
TRBD1,TRBV30,NA,TRBJ2-5,CAWAQGQVVGETQYF,TGTGCCTGGGCTCAAGGACAGGTTGTTGGAGAGACCCAGTACTTC
TRBD1,TRBV5-1,NA,TRBJ2-2,CASSLAPGQGSGELFF,TGCGCCAGCAGCTTGGCTCCGGGACAGGGGTCCGGGGAGCTGTTTTTT
NA,TRBV28,NA,TRBJ2-7,CAFEENADRYEQYF,TGTGCCTTTGAGGAGAACGCGGATAGGTACGAGCAGTACTTC
TRBD2,TRBV7-2,NA,TRBJ2-2,CASSSLMGLAIGTGELFF,TGTGCCAGCAGTTCCTTGATGGGACTAGCGATAGGGACCGGGGAGCTGTTTTTT
NA,TRBV4-3,NA,TRBJ1-3,CASSQGQRSGNTIYF,TGCGCCAGCAGCCAAGGACAGCGCTCTGGAAACACCATATATTTT
TRBD2,TRBV28,NA,TRBJ2-7,CASSFGTRKYF,TGTGCCAGCAGTTTTGGGACTAGAAAGTACTTC
TRBD1,TRBV7-2,NA,TRBJ1-1,CASSSLTGGMNTEAFF,TGTGCCAGCAGCTCCCTGACAGGGGGGATGAACACTGAAGCTTTCTTT
TRBD1,TRBV2,NA,TRBJ1-3,CASSGQGPSGNTIYF,TGTGCCAGCAGCGGACAGGGTCCCTCTGGAAACACCATATATTTT
TRBD2,TRBV5-6,NA,TRBJ2-3,CASSWGTSGILADTQYF,TGTGCCAGCAGCTGGGGTACTAGCGGGATTCTTGCAGATACGCAGTATTTT
TRBD1,TRBV5-6,NA,TRBJ1-2,CASSLFASGGSFYGYTF,TGTGCCAGCAGCTTATTCGCATCAGGGGGATCCTTCTATGGCTACACCTTC
TRBD2,TRBV6-6,NA,TRBJ2-2,CASRTTSGRGVGELFF,TGTGCCAGCAGAACAACTAGCGGGAGAGGCGTCGGGGAGCTGTTTTTT
TRBD2,TRBV15,NA,TRBJ2-7,CATSREGLVSYEQYF,TGTGCCACCAGCAGAGAGGGACTAGTTTCCTACGAGCAGTACTTC
TRBD1,TRBV19,NA,TRBJ2-2,CASTADRPETGELFF,TGTGCCAGTACCGCGGACAGGCCGGAAACCGGGGAGCTGTTTTTT
NA,TRBV11-2,NA,TRBJ1-2,CASSFSDSYGYTF,TGTGCCAGCAGCTTTTCAGACTCTTATGGCTACACCTTC
NA,TRBV25-1,once,TRBJ2-5,CASSETGRGTQYF,TGTGCCAGCAGTGAGACAGGAAGAGGGACCCAGTACTTC
TRBD1,TRBV5-4,NA,TRBJ2-1,CASSFPGTGVGYNEQFF,TGTGCCAGCAGTTTCCCCGGGACAGGCGTTGGGTACAATGAGCAGTTCTTC
NA,TRBV19,NA,TRBJ1-1,CASSSGLNTEAFF,TGTGCCAGTAGTTCAGGGCTGAACACTGAAGCTTTCTTT
NA,TRBV7-2,NA,TRBJ2-3,CASSLSLGGDTQYF,TGTGCCAGCAGCTTATCACTCGGCGGGGATACGCAGTATTTT
TRBD2,TRBV7-8,NA,TRBJ2-7,CASSLGTSGSYEQYF,TGTGCCAGCAGCCTCGGGACTAGCGGGTCCTACGAGCAGTACTTC
NA,TRBV30,NA,TRBJ2-5,CAWSGISQETQYF,TGTGCCTGGAGTGGTATATCCCAAGAGACCCAGTACTTC
TRBD1,TRBV9,medium-sized,TRBJ2-3,CASSVWGQGTDTQYF,TGTGCCAGCAGCGTCTGGGGACAGGGGACAGATACGCAGTATTTT
NA,TRBV18,NA,TRBJ1-2,CASSPRQQGFYGYTF,TGTGCCAGCTCACCAAGGCAACAGGGCTTTTATGGCTACACCTTC
NA,TRBV19,NA,TRBJ1-1,CASSPGYLEAFF,TGTGCCAGTAGTCCAGGGTACCTTGAAGCTTTCTTT
NA,TRBV6-5,once,TRBJ2-7,CASSRQVSYEQYF,TGTGCCAGCAGCAGACAGGTCTCCTACGAGCAGTACTTC
TRBD2,TRBV28,once,TRBJ2-7,CASSSYGTRGYEQYF,TGTGCCAGCAGCTCGTACGGGACTAGAGGCTACGAGCAGTACTTC
NA,TRBV9,NA,TRBJ2-1,CASSANNGGPWDEQFF,TGTGCCAGCAGCGCCAACAACGGGGGACCATGGGATGAGCAGTTCTTC
TRBD1,TRBV7-2,many,TRBJ1-2,CASSLAGGGNGYTF,TGTGCCAGCAGCCTAGCAGGGGGGGGGAATGGCTACACCTTC
TRBD1,TRBV5-6,few,TRBJ2-1,CASSLALGTGNNEQFF,TGTGCCAGCAGCTTGGCCTTGGGGACAGGGAACAATGAGCAGTTCTTC
TRBD2,TRBV7-3,NA,TRBJ2-1,CASSLTGTTYNEQFF,TGTGCCAGCAGCTTAACCGGGACTACTTACAATGAGCAGTTCTTC
TRBD2,TRBV4-2,NA,TRBJ2-5,CASSPETSGSETQYF,TGTGCCAGCAGCCCCGAGACTAGCGGGAGCGAGACCCAGTACTTC
TRBD2,TRBV7-2,NA,TRBJ2-5,CASSSLLAVGETQYF,TGTGCCAGCAGCTCCCTCCTAGCGGTAGGGGAGACCCAGTACTTC
NA,TRBV5-1,NA,TRBJ1-2,CASSAAEGGYTF,TGCGCCAGCAGTGCGGCGGAGGGTGGCTACACCTTC
NA,TRBV5-6,NA,TRBJ2-7,CASSFSRQEQYF,TGTGCCAGCAGCTTCTCCCGTCAGGAGCAGTACTTC
TRBD2,TRBV5-1,NA,TRBJ2-2,CASSDDLAGYGELFF,TGCGCCAGCAGCGACGACCTAGCGGGATACGGGGAGCTGTTTTTT
TRBD1,TRBV5-1,NA,TRBJ1-1,CASGRQGNTEAFF,TGCGCCAGCGGAAGACAGGGGAACACTGAAGCTTTCTTT
NA,TRBV7-9,NA,TRBJ2-1,CATGLTVEQFF,TGTGCCACGGGACTTACTGTTGAGCAGTTCTTC
NA,TRBV6-1,NA,TRBJ1-1,CASSKTAGGTEAFF,TGTGCCAGCAGTAAGACAGCGGGAGGCACTGAAGCTTTCTTT
TRBD1,TRBV28,NA,TRBJ2-7,CASSLLTGAYEQYF,TGTGCCAGCAGTTTATTAACAGGGGCCTACGAGCAGTACTTC
NA,TRBV6-5,NA,TRBJ2-7,CASSYSGSYEQYF,TGTGCCAGCAGTTATAGCGGTTCCTACGAGCAGTACTTC
NA,TRBV11-2,NA,TRBJ2-7,CASSRTTYEQYF,TGTGCCAGCAGCCGGACAACCTACGAGCAGTACTTC
TRBD2,TRBV5-1,NA,TRBJ2-1,CASSSIGLADNEQFF,TGCGCCAGCAGCTCCATTGGACTAGCCGACAATGAGCAGTTCTTC
TRBD2,TRBV9,NA,TRBJ2-3,CASSVRAGGPLDTQYF,TGTGCCAGCAGCGTAAGAGCGGGAGGGCCCCTGGATACGCAGTATTTT
TRBD1,TRBV19,NA,TRBJ1-5,CAATLGTGYNQPQHF,TGTGCCGCGACCCTCGGGACAGGGTACAATCAGCCCCAGCATTTT
NA,TRBV6-6,NA,TRBJ2-7,CASSYSARNYEQYF,TGTGCCAGCAGTTACTCAGCTAGGAACTACGAGCAGTACTTC
NA,TRBV7-6,few,TRBJ2-7,CASSPTRGAWEQYF,TGTGCCAGCAGCCCGACTCGCGGAGCCTGGGAGCAGTACTTC
TRBD2,TRBV27,NA,TRBJ2-3,CASSYQPGLAGPDTQYF,TGTGCCAGCAGCTACCAACCGGGACTAGCGGGCCCAGATACGCAGTATTTT
TRBD1,TRBV18,NA,TRBJ1-2,CASSPLTGDASSQGYTF,TGTGCCAGCTCCCCACTGACAGGGGACGCCTCTTCTCAAGGCTACACCTTC
NA,TRBV29-1,NA,TRBJ2-1,CSVEDSAGPDNEQFF,TGCAGCGTTGAAGATTCCGCGGGACCTGACAATGAGCAGTTCTTC
NA,TRBV19,NA,TRBJ1-5,CASSIQPGHGSNQPQHF,TGTGCCAGTAGTATCCAACCGGGACATGGGAGCAATCAGCCCCAGCATTTT